This TCR beta chain originates from a study of blood T cell repertoires in COVID-19. The CDR3 runs 12 residues. Per the germline V gene, CDR1 is SQVTM and CDR2 is ANQGSEA. V lost 3 bases and J lost 5; bases outside the gene matches: 3. TCRdb's table, derived via immunoSEQ multiplex PCR, lists solely in-frame clones and lacks some. The sample consists of 490,000 or so clones, 75% to 90% of them appearing once. The sample consisted of PBMCs or T cells enriched from blood (not recorded which). The chain combines TRBV29-1 with TRBJ1-2, with 7 bases lining up with TRBD1. This clonotype was obtained from a woman aged 60 to 75 who had recovered from COVID-19. DNA of the CDR3: TGCAGCGTTGACGTCAGGGGGTATGGCTACACCTTC. This gives the protein CSVDVRGYGYTF.